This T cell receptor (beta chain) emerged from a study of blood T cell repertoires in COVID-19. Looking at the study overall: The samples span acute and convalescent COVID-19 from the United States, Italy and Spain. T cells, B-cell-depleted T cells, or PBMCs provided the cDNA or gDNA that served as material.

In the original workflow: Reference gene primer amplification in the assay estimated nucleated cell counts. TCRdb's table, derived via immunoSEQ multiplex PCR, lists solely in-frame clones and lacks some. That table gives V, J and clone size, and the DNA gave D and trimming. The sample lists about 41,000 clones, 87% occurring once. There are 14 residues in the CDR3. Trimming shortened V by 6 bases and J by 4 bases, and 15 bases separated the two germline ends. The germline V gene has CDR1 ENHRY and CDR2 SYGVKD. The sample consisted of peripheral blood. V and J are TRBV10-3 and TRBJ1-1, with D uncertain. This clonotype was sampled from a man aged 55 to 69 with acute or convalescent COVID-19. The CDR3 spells CAIRSLGGSTEAFF. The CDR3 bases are TGTGCCATCAGGAGCCTGGGAGGAAGCACTGAAGCTTTCTTT.